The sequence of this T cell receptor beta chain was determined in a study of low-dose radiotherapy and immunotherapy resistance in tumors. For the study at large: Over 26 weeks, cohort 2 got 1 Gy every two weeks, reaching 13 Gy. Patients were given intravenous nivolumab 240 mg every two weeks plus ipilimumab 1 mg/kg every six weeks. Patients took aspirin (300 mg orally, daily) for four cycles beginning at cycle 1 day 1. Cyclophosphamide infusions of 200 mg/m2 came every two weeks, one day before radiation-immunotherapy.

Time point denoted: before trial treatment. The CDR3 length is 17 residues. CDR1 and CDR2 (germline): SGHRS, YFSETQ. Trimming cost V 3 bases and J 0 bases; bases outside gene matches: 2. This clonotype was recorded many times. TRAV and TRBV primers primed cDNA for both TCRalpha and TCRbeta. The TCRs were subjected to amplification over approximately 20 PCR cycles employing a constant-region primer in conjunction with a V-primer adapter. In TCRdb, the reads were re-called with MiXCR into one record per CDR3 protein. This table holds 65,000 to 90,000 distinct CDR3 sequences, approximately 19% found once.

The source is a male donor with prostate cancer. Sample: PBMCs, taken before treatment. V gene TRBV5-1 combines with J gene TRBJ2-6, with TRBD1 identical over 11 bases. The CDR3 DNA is TGCGCCAGCAGCTACGGACAGGGGGCCTCTGGGGCCAACGTCCTGACTTTC. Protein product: CASSYGQGASGANVLTF.